These 29 T cell receptor beta chains were all obtained from the same sample, sequenced in a study of shared clonotypes between healthy human individuals. The assay was immunoSEQ multiplex PCR, and TCRdb's table has in-frame clones only and misses some. The sample holds some 1,900,000 clones, about 95% seen once. Only CD45RO-negative cells positively selected for CCR7 counted as naive CD8 cells, so terminally differentiated effector memory CD45RA+ cells were excluded. The sequenced material came from naive CD8+ T cells sorted from blood. The source of these receptors is a man younger than 35 in good health.

The chain is built from TRBV10-1 and TRBJ2-3; 9 nucleotides agree with TRBD2. In germline, CDR1 is WNHNN, CDR2 SYGVQD (reference sequence). Unmatched junction bases numbered 6, after V lost 0 bases and J lost 2 bases. The length of the CDR3 is 17 residues. CDR3 in DNA: TGCGCCAGCAGTGAGTCGAGGGGACTAGCTTTCACAGATACGCAGTATTTT. This codes for CASSESRGLAFTDTQYF.

This clone was observed a single time. This rearrangement joins TRBV5-6 to TRBJ2-1; D unclear. V lost 5 bases and J lost 8, with 8 bases in between. In germline, CDR1 is SGHDT, CDR2 YYEEEE. The CDR3 sequence is 11 residues long. The CDR3 spells CASSFGYEQFF. DNA of the CDR3: TGTGCCAGCAGTTTTGGCTATGAGCAGTTCTTC.

CDR3 sequence: CASSTRDRGTDTQYF. The CDR3 coding sequence is TGTGCCAGCAGCACGCGGGACAGGGGCACAGATACGCAGTATTTT. V is TRBV13 and J is TRBJ2-3; 9 bases are shared with TRBD1. Germline CDR1 and CDR2: PRHDT and FYEKMQ (reference sequence). Unmatched junction bases numbered 4, after V lost 5 bases and J lost 1 base. This CDR3 spans 15 amino acids.

The chain employs TRBV7-8 and TRBJ2-5; D gene ambiguous. The CDR3 runs to 11 residues. Trimming removed 7 bases at V and 7 bases at J, with 10 bases between. Germline CDR1 reads SGHVS; CDR2 reads FQNEAQ. The CDR3 DNA sequence: TGTGCCAGCACCACCTTTGGGACCCAGTACTTC. As protein: CASTTFGTQYF.

The chain combines TRBV9 with TRBJ2-3; the match to TRBD2 covers 13 bases. The CDR3 is 16 amino acids. The ends lost 4 bases at V and 5 bases at J; junction bases unmatched: 7. In germline, CDR1 is SGDLS, CDR2 YYNGEE. CDR3 loop: CASSPWTSGSVDTQYF. The CDR3 nucleotides read TGTGCCAGCAGCCCTTGGACTAGCGGGAGTGTAGATACGCAGTATTTT.

The chain has TRBV11-2 and TRBJ2-7; TRBD1 matches 9 bases. The junction had 17 bases not matched to a gene; V was cut back by 4 bases and J by 4 bases. The germline V gene has CDR1 SGHAT and CDR2 FQNNGV. CDR3 length: 18 amino acids. This chain's CDR3 is CASSWRIRDRVSSYEQYF. CDR3 sequence (DNA): TGTGCCAGCAGCTGGAGAATCCGGGACAGGGTCTCTTCGTACGAGCAGTACTTC.

The chain recombines TRBV2 with TRBJ2-1; 14 nucleotides match TRBD2. Germline CDR1 reads SNHLY; CDR2 reads FYNNEI. This CDR3 region has 18 residues. J gave up 8 bases and V 6 bases, and 15 bases lay outside the gene matches. DNA of the CDR3: TGTGCCAGCAGGGAGGACAGGACCGGGACTAGCGGGAGTCATGAGCAGTTCTTC. It specifies CASREDRTGTSGSHEQFF. Combining the CDR3 with reference TRBV2 and TRBJ2-1 gives the whole variable domain EPEVTQTPSHQVTQMGQEVILRCVPISNHLYFYWYRQILGQKVEFLVSFYNNEISEKSEIFDDQFSVERPDGSNFTLKIRSTKLEDSAMYFCASREDRTGTSGSHEQFFGPGTRLTVL.

The V gene is TRBV7-6, the J gene TRBJ2-1; TRBD2 agrees at 7 bases. V gave up 5 bases and J gave up 4 bases; unmatched junction bases: 11. There are 16 residues in the CDR3. Germline V CDR1 and CDR2: SGHVS, FNYEAQ. This CDR3 is CASSTPGGLEYNEQFF. The DNA of the CDR3 is TGTGCCAGCAGCACTCCGGGGGGTCTAGAATACAATGAGCAGTTCTTC. Supplemented by reference TRBV7-6 and TRBJ2-1, the full variable domain reads GAGVSQSPRYKVTKRGQDVALRCDPISGHVSLYWYRQALGQGPEFLTYFNYEAQQDKSGLPNDRFSAERPEGSISTLTIQRTEQRDSAMYRCASSTPGGLEYNEQFFGPGTRLTVL.

The rearrangement joins TRBV19 to TRBJ1-6; D remains unclear. The germline V gene has CDR1 LNHDA and CDR2 SQIVND (reference sequence). V was shortened by 8 bases and J by 0 bases, with 8 bases between the two germline ends. The CDR3 runs to 14 residues. DNA for the CDR3: TGTGCCAGTGAGGAGAGCTCCTATAATTCACCCCTCCACTTT. This sequence encodes CASEESSYNSPLHF.

This sequence joins TRBV6-5 and TRBJ2-7, with 9 bases fitting TRBD1. This CDR3 spans 14 amino acids. Germline-derived CDR1 and CDR2 are MNHEY and SVGAGI. J gave up 5 bases and V 5 bases, and 7 bases lay outside the gene matches. CDR3 coding DNA: TGTGCCAGCAGTCGAATTACAGGGGGCCACGAGCAGTACTTC. The encoded protein is CASSRITGGHEQYF.

The chain has TRBV25-1 and TRBJ2-7; D call uncertain. Germline loops: CDR1 MGHDK, CDR2 SYGVNS. The CDR3 spans 14 residues. V lost 0 bases and J 3 bases, leaving 9 bases between the germline ends. The CDR3 coding sequence is TGTGCCAGCAGTGAATATATTAATCACTACGAGCAGTACTTC. This sequence encodes CASSEYINHYEQYF.

This chain joins TRBV7-9 and TRBJ2-5, with D perhaps matching TRBD1 (5 bases). There are 13 residues in the CDR3. Germline lookup yields CDR1 SEHNR and CDR2 FQNEAQ (reference sequence). V gave up 6 bases and J gave up 3 bases, with 11 bases separating them. CDR3 nucleotide sequence: TGTGCCAGCAGTTCGACAGAAAAAGAGACCCAGTACTTC. This translates into CASSSTEKETQYF. Complete variable domain (other parts from reference TRBV7-9 and TRBJ2-5): DTGVSQNPRHKITKRGQNVTFRCDPISEHNRLYWYRQTLGQGPEFLTYFQNEAQLEKSRLLSDRFSAERPKGSFSTLEIQRTEQGDSAMYLCASSSTEKETQYFGPGTRLLVL.

The rearrangement joins TRBV28 to TRBJ1-1; D gene uncertain. Looked up from germline, CDR1 is MDHEN and CDR2 is SYDVKM. Trimming took off 5 bases at V and 3 bases at J, with 13 bases between the two ends. The CDR3 contains 14 residues. The CDR3 reads CASSPNWEHTEAFF. The CDR3 region has the DNA TGTGCCAGCAGTCCCAACTGGGAGCACACTGAAGCTTTCTTT. Full variable domain (rest looked up from reference TRBV28 and TRBJ1-1): DVKVTQSSRYLVKRTGEKVFLECVQDMDHENMFWYRQDPGLGLRLIYFSYDVKMKEKGDIPEGYSVSREKKERFSLILESASTNQTSMYLCASSPNWEHTEAFFGQGTRLTVV.

This chain connects TRBV2 to TRBJ1-2; D possibly corresponds to TRBD1 (5 bases). The V end lost 6 bases, the J end lost 12 bases, and 20 bases lay between the germline ends. This CDR3 spans 13 amino acids. From germline, CDR1 is SNHLY and CDR2 FYNNEI. The CDR3 is CASRITNWDAHTF. In DNA, the CDR3 is TGTGCCAGCAGAATCACTAATTGGGACGCCCACACCTTC.

This clone was detected once. The CDR3 loop is CASSESLVSYEQYF. The DNA for the CDR3 is TGTGCCAGCAGTGAAAGCCTAGTGTCCTACGAGCAGTACTTC. The rearrangement joins TRBV2 to TRBJ2-7; unclear D gene. Trimming removed 2 bases from V and 1 base from J, with 9 bases in between. CDR1 and CDR2 from the germline V gene are SNHLY and FYNNEI. The CDR3 sequence is 14 residues long. Looking up the rest from reference TRBV2 and TRBJ2-7 gives the full variable domain: EPEVTQTPSHQVTQMGQEVILRCVPISNHLYFYWYRQILGQKVEFLVSFYNNEISEKSEIFDDQFSVERPDGSNFTLKIRSTKLEDSAMYFCASSESLVSYEQYFGPGTRLTVT.

This chain connects TRBV4-3 to TRBJ1-6, with 7 bases matching TRBD1. J was trimmed by 0 bases and V by 4 bases; bases with no gene match: 0. The germline CDR1 and CDR2 sequences are LGHNA and YSLEER. The CDR3 covers 15 residues. The CDR3 loop reads CASSRDSSYNSPLHF. CDR3 bases: TGCGCCAGCAGCCGGGACAGCTCCTATAATTCACCCCTCCACTTT.

This clone was recorded once. The chain carries TRBV7-9 and TRBJ1-1; D perhaps matches TRBD1 (5 bases). Per the germline V gene, CDR1 is SEHNR and CDR2 is FQNEAQ (reference sequence). The CDR3 covers 14 residues. Trimming cost V 0 bases and J 11 bases, with 16 bases left between them. As DNA, the CDR3 is TGTGCCAGCAGCTTAGCACCCCAGGGCCCTACCGCTTTCTTT. Translation gives CASSLAPQGPTAFF.

The CDR3 loop is CASSLAFYEKLFF. The CDR3 bases are TGTGCCAGCAGCCTTGCCTTTTATGAAAAACTGTTTTTT. The V gene is TRBV7-8, the J gene TRBJ1-4; D gene unclear. The germline V gene encodes CDR1 SGHVS and CDR2 FQNEAQ. V was shortened by 5 bases and J by 6 bases, with 10 bases between the two germline ends. The CDR3 totals 13 residues.

The CDR3 DNA sequence: TGTGCCAGCAGACCGGGACAGGGGGCGCGCACTGAAGCTTTCTTT. It codes for CASRPGQGARTEAFF. The rearrangement joins TRBV28 to TRBJ1-1; 12 bases align to TRBD1. Germline V gene data show CDR1 as MDHEN and CDR2 as SYDVKM. The CDR3 has 15 residues. V was clipped by 6 bases and J by 4 bases; unmatched bases: 6.

V gene TRBV6-6 combines with J gene TRBJ2-7; 11 bases are shared with TRBD2. The CDR3 is 15 amino acids. V shed 5 bases, J shed 2 bases, and the junction held 5 bases outside the gene matches. Looked up from germline, CDR1 is MNHNY and CDR2 is SVGAGI (reference sequence). DNA of the CDR3: TGTGCCAGCAGTCCGCGGACTAGCGGGCCCTACGAGCAGTACTTC. This gives the protein CASSPRTSGPYEQYF.

The chain couples TRBV19 to TRBJ2-7; 10 bases line up with TRBD1. The V gene end was trimmed by 5 bases and the J gene end by 0 bases; junction bases not matched to a gene: 10. This CDR3 has 17 residues. The germline V gene has CDR1 LNHDA and CDR2 SQIVND (reference sequence). The CDR3 nucleotides are TGTGCCAGTAGTCCAAATCCCGGGACAGGGGACTCCTACGAGCAGTACTTC. It is translated as CASSPNPGTGDSYEQYF.

The V and J genes are TRBV4-1 and TRBJ2-1, with D unclear. Germline CDR1 is MGHRA and CDR2 is YSYEKL. The CDR3 consists of 15 residues. The V and J ends lost 2 bases and 0 bases respectively, with 8 bases between them. CDR3 loop: CASSQTASSYNEQFF. In nucleotides, the CDR3 is TGCGCCAGCAGCCAAACGGCGAGCTCCTACAATGAGCAGTTCTTC.

This clone was found a few times. The rearrangement joins TRBV2 to TRBJ1-6; a possible D gene is TRBD1 (6 bases). This CDR3 comprises 14 residues. Germline CDR1 is SNHLY and CDR2 is FYNNEI. V was clipped by 7 bases and J by 5 bases, with 12 bases between them. CDR3 amino acids: CASIPGANNSPLHF. The CDR3 DNA reads TGTGCCAGCATCCCGGGGGCGAATAATTCACCCCTCCACTTT. The entire variable domain, with the rest obtained from reference TRBV2 and TRBJ1-6, is as follows: EPEVTQTPSHQVTQMGQEVILRCVPISNHLYFYWYRQILGQKVEFLVSFYNNEISEKSEIFDDQFSVERPDGSNFTLKIRSTKLEDSAMYFCASIPGANNSPLHFGNGTRLTVT.

The rearrangement links TRBV6-6 to TRBJ2-5; unclear D gene. V was shortened by 3 bases and J by 5 bases, with 16 bases between the two germline ends. The CDR3 has 15 residues. Germline values: CDR1 MNHNY, CDR2 SVGAGI (reference sequence). Here the CDR3 reads CASSYSAPSWETQYF. DNA for the CDR3: TGTGCCAGCAGTTATTCCGCTCCTTCTTGGGAGACCCAGTACTTC.

This chain joins TRBV25-1 and TRBJ2-2; D tentatively reads TRBD1 or TRBD2 (6 bases each). CDR3 length equals 16 residues. CDR1 and CDR2 (germline): MGHDK, SYGVNS. Trimming removed 1 base at V and 1 base at J, with 10 bases between. The CDR3 DNA is TGTGCCAGCAGTGAATGGGGGGCAGGGAACACCGGGGAGCTGTTTTTT. It codes for CASSEWGAGNTGELFF.

The chain combines TRBV11-2 with TRBJ2-7, with D possibly being TRBD2 (6 bases). Germline assignment: CDR1 SGHAT and CDR2 FQNNGV. The CDR3 is made up of 15 amino acids. V was trimmed by 5 bases and J by 2 bases, leaving 16 bases between them. This chain's CDR3 is CASSPLVGGAYEQYF. CDR3 coding DNA: TGTGCCAGCAGCCCCCTCGTCGGGGGAGCCTACGAGCAGTACTTC.

V gene TRBV18 combines with J gene TRBJ1-1; perhaps TRBD1 as D (6 bases). CDR1 is KGHSH and CDR2 is LQKENI in the germline V gene. There are 17 residues in the CDR3. V dropped 0 bases and J dropped 5 bases, with 19 bases sitting between them. The CDR3: CASSPPRGVEKGTEAFF. The CDR3 DNA follows: TGTGCCAGCTCACCACCGAGGGGGGTTGAGAAGGGGACTGAAGCTTTCTTT.

The rearrangement joins TRBV21-1 to TRBJ2-7; TRBD2 reflects the table's D call only, with no check against the DNA. TRBV21-1 is a known pseudogene. The CDR3 consists of 20 residues. The CDR3 spells CASTRGAQTSSLPPLYEQYF. CDR3 sequence (DNA): TGTGCCAGCACCCGGGGGGCACAGACGTCCTCTCTACCCCCTCTCTACGAGCAGTACTTC.

This rearrangement joins TRBV19 to TRBJ2-7, with 10 bases identical to TRBD1. J was trimmed by 1 base and V by 10 bases; bases with no gene match: 4. This CDR3 contains 13 residues. CDR1 and CDR2 from the germline V gene are LNHDA and SQIVND (reference sequence). The CDR3 is CATGQGVSYEQYF. For the CDR3, the DNA is TGTGCCACAGGACAGGGGGTTTCCTACGAGCAGTACTTC.